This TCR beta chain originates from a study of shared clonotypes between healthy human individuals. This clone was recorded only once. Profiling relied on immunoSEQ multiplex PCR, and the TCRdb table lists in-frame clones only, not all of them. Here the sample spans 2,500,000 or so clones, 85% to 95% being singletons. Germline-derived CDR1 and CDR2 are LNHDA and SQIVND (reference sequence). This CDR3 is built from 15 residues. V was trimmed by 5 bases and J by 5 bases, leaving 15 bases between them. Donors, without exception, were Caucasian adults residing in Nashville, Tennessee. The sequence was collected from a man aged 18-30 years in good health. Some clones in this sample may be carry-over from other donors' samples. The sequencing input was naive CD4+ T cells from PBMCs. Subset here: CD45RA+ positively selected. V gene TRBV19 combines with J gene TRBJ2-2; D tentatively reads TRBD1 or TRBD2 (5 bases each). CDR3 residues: CASSLGPSQTGELFF. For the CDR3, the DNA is TGTGCCAGTAGTTTGGGACCGTCGCAGACCGGGGAGCTGTTTTTT.